This T cell receptor (beta chain) was identified during a study of blood T cell repertoires in COVID-19. Looking at the study overall: Sites in the United States, Italy and Spain provided acute and convalescent COVID-19 samples.

After removal of 1 base from V and 5 bases from J, the junction contained 15 bases not matched to a gene. Germline values: CDR1 SGHRS, CDR2 YFSETQ. This CDR3 is built from 19 residues. Some clones are missing from TCRdb's copy, which holds only in-frame ones; the method was immunoSEQ multiplex PCR. This table holds about 50,000 clones, about 83% found once. J is TRBJ2-1 and V is TRBV5-1, with 10 bases lining up with TRBD2. This TCR was recovered from a woman in her fifties or sixties with acute or convalescent COVID-19. The sample comprised peripheral blood. The CDR3 nucleotides read TGCGCCAGCAGCTTGTTTCCTAGCGGGGGCCAACAACCCAACAATGAGCAGTTCTTC. Its protein product is CASSLFPSGGQQPNNEQFF.